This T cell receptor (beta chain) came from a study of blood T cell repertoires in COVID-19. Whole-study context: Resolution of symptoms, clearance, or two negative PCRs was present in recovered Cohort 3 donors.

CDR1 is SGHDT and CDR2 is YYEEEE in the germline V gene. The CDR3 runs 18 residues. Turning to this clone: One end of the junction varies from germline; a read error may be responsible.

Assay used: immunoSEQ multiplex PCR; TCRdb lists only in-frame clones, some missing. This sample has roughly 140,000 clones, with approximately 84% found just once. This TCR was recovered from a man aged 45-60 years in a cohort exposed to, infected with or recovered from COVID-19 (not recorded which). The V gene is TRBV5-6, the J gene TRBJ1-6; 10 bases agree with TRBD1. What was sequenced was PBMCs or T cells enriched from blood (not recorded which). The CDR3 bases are TGTGCCAGCAGCTCCGGTGGGGGGACAGGGGTCTATAATTCACCCTTCCACTTT. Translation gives CASSSGGGTGVYNSPFHF.